Following are 11 T cell receptor beta chains from one sample sequenced in a study of response to subunit inactivated influenza vaccine. In TCRdb, the RT-PCR reads were re-called with MiXCR into one record per CDR3 protein. The sample has almost 600,000 distinct CDR3 sequences, about 14% seen once. The material was PBMCs from blood, obtained approximately 13 days after vaccination. The receptors shown here come from a man in his forties or fifties who received an inactivated influenza vaccine.

Only a few counts were recorded for this clonotype. The rearrangement uses TRBV6-1 and TRBJ2-7; 7 nucleotides line up with TRBD1. Germline V gene lookup returns CDR1 MNHNS and CDR2 SASEGT. The J segment lost 1 base and the V segment lost 7 bases, leaving 7 bases of the junction unmatched. The CDR3 runs 14 residues. CDR3 bases: TGTGCCAGCACCCCGGACAGGACGTCCTACGAGCAGTACTTC. Translation: CASTPDRTSYEQYF.

This clonotype was counted between two and nine times. V and J are TRBV12-3 or TRBV12-4 and TRBJ1-5, with a possible D match to TRBD1 (6 bases). V was clipped by 3 bases and J by 0 bases, with 12 bases between them. The CDR3 sequence is 16 residues long. This CDR3 reads CASSLTGPYSNQPQHF. The CDR3 DNA reads TGTGCCAGCAGTTTGACAGGACCTTATAGCAATCAGCCCCAGCATTTT.

This clonotype appeared many times. J is TRBJ2-7 and V is TRBV12-3 or TRBV12-4, with TRBD1 matching over 8 bases. The V gene end was trimmed by 8 bases and the J gene end by 1 base; junction bases not matched to a gene: 7. The CDR3 runs 14 residues. Here the CDR3 reads CASQRQGQSYEQYF. The CDR3 DNA follows: TGTGCCAGCCAAAGACAGGGGCAGTCCTACGAGCAGTACTTC.

V gene TRBV19 combines with J gene TRBJ2-4; D not certain. Trimming took off 5 bases at V and 6 bases at J, with 14 bases between the two ends. CDR1 and CDR2 (germline): LNHDA, SQIVND (reference sequence). The CDR3 sequence is 14 residues long. This CDR3 is CASSPLDLGNIQYF. CDR3 DNA: TGTGCCAGTAGTCCTCTCGACCTAGGAAACATTCAGTACTTC.

In this sample, this clonotype turned up many times. The rearrangement uses TRBV10-3 and TRBJ2-3; 8 nucleotides align to TRBD2. Germline V lookup: CDR1 ENHRY, CDR2 SYGVKD. This CDR3 comprises 15 residues. Trimming at V came to 5 bases and at J to 0 bases, leaving 4 bases not matched to a gene. The DNA of the CDR3 is TGTGCCATCAGTCCGTCGGGGGGGAGCACAGATACGCAGTATTTT. It yields the protein CAISPSGGSTDTQYF.

V usage is TRBV9 and J usage is TRBJ2-7; no definite D call. Trimming cost V 0 bases and J 6 bases, with 13 bases left between them. The germline gives CDR1 SGDLS, CDR2 YYNGEE. The CDR3 has 14 residues. The CDR3 nucleotides are TGTGCCAGCAGCGTAGAAATGGTCACTGGCGAGCAGTACTTC. The encoded protein is CASSVEMVTGEQYF.

This chain uses TRBV14 with TRBJ2-1; 11 nucleotides align to TRBD2. Germline V lookup: CDR1 SGHDN, CDR2 FVKESK. The CDR3 extends over 16 amino acids. J gave up 3 bases and V 3 bases, and 4 bases lay outside the gene matches. In DNA, the CDR3 is TGTGCCAGCAGCCACTTGACTAGCGGGAACTACAATGAGCAGTTCTTC. It codes for CASSHLTSGNYNEQFF. Supplemented by reference TRBV14 and TRBJ2-1, the full variable domain reads EAGVTQFPSHSVIEKGQTVTLRCDPISGHDNLYWYRRVMGKEIKFLLHFVKESKQDESGMPNNRFLAERTGGTYSTLKVQPAELEDSGVYFCASSHLTSGNYNEQFFGPGTRLTVL.

V usage is TRBV6-1 and J usage is TRBJ2-7; the D is unclear. The CDR3 runs 13 residues. Trimming shortened V by 0 bases and J by 7 bases, and 10 bases separated the two germline ends. The V gene's germline CDR1 is MNHNS and CDR2 SASEGT. This CDR3 reads CASSEARPEEQYF. CDR3 DNA sequence: TGTGCCAGCAGTGAAGCGCGCCCAGAGGAGCAGTACTTC.

There are many counts of this clonotype. The chain joins TRBV12-3 or TRBV12-4 to TRBJ2-1; 9 positions match TRBD1. The J segment lost 2 bases and the V segment lost 5 bases, leaving 7 bases of the junction unmatched. This CDR3 contains 16 residues. CDR3 residues: CASSLRTGVAYNEQFF. The CDR3 coding sequence is TGTGCCAGCAGTCTCAGGACAGGGGTAGCCTACAATGAGCAGTTCTTC.

The chain uses TRBV7-2 and TRBJ2-7, with 7 bases matching TRBD2. Germline CDR1 SGHTA, CDR2 FQGNSA. The CDR3 spans 12 residues. J lost 7 bases, V lost 4 bases, and 4 bases had no gene match. DNA of the CDR3: TGTGCCAGCAGCTGGGACGGGGGGGAGCAGTACTTC. Its protein product is CASSWDGGEQYF. Complete variable domain (other parts from reference TRBV7-2 and TRBJ2-7): GAGVSQSPSNKVTEKGKDVELRCDPISGHTALYWYRQSLGQGLEFLIYFQGNSAPDKSGLPSDRFSAERTGGSVSTLTIQRTQQEDSAVYLCASSWDGGEQYFGPGTRLTVT.

The chain has TRBV14 and TRBJ1-1; no reliable D call. The CDR3 extends over 15 amino acids. The germline V and J ends were trimmed by 1 base and 1 base, with 10 bases remaining between them. Germline V gene sequence: CDR1 SGHDN, CDR2 FVKESK. The CDR3 nucleotides are TGTGCCAGCAGCCAAGGGTGGGGAGGGAACACTGAAGCTTTCTTT. Its protein product is CASSQGWGGNTEAFF.